The sequence of this T cell receptor beta chain was determined in a study of CD8+ T cells in alopecia areata. In the study overall: A 6-month period off drug followed tofacitinib, which lasted 6 to 18 months.

It was from alopecia areata patients that lesional scalp punch biopsies and peripheral blood were collected. The CDR3 is 13 residues long. Germline values: CDR1 SGHVS, CDR2 FQNEAQ. The V end lost 1 base, the J end lost 7 bases, and 11 bases lay between the germline ends. Sequencing used cDNA as its template, made by extracting RNA and reverse transcribing it. TCRdb keeps only in-frame clones here, not all; method: immunoSEQ multiplex PCR. This table holds under 70,000 clones, around 96% found once. The chain recombines TRBV7-8 with TRBJ2-7; D is tentatively TRBD1 or TRBD2 (5 bases each). This sequence originates from a human donor with alopecia areata. Here the sequenced sample was CD8+ T cells sorted from blood, taken at week 0. CDR3 amino acids: CASSLDPGSEQYF. CDR3 DNA: TGTGCCAGCAGCTTAGACCCAGGGAGTGAGCAGTACTTC.